This passage covers 10 T cell receptor beta chains from one sample sequenced in a study of shared clonotypes between healthy human individuals. Sequenced by immunoSEQ multiplex PCR; TCRdb stores in-frame clones only, minus some. This sample carries about 470,000 clones, roughly 80% of them seen once, and the ten largest clones take about 13%. The material sequenced was PBMCs. These TCRs come from a woman between 40 and 55 years old in good health. Some clones in this sample may be carry-over from other donors' samples.

With regard to this clone: Just one base apart from a much larger clone, this may be a read error. This chain links TRBV2 with TRBJ1-5; D is unresolved. The germline gives CDR1 SNHLY, CDR2 FYNNEI. V lost 5 bases, J lost 0 bases, and 5 bases lay in between. The CDR3 totals 13 residues. CDR3 amino acids: CASSPNSNQPQHF. The CDR3 DNA follows: TGTGCCAGCAGTCCAAATAGCAATCAGCCCCAGCATTTT. The variable domain in full, completed from reference TRBV2 and TRBJ1-5, reads EPEVTQTPSHQVTQMGQEVILRCVPISNHLYFYWYRQILGQKVEFLVSFYNNEISEKSEIFDDQFSVERPDGSNFTLKIRSTKLEDSAMYFCASSPNSNQPQHFGDGTRLSIL.

V and J are TRBV6-4 and TRBJ1-1; TRBD1 matches at 11 bases. Losses at the gene ends were 8 bases for V and 3 bases for J; bases not matched to a gene: 5. CDR1 and CDR2 (germline): MRHNA, SNTAGT. CDR3 length equals 14 residues. The CDR3: CASRDRGFDTEAFF. The CDR3 coding sequence is TGTGCCAGCCGGGACAGGGGGTTTGACACTGAAGCTTTCTTT.

About this clone itself: Other DNA sequences in the same sample also yield this CDR3. The rearrangement joins TRBV27 to TRBJ1-5; tentative D call: TRBD1 (5 bases). The CDR3 covers 13 residues. Germline CDR1 is MNHEY and CDR2 is SMNVEV (reference sequence). V gave up 6 bases and J gave up 6 bases, with 12 bases separating them. The CDR3 coding sequence is TGTGCCAGCAGCCGGGGGTCGAGTCAGCCCCAGCATTTT. Protein product: CASSRGSSQPQHF.

The chain has TRBV10-2 and TRBJ2-3; 11 bases match TRBD1. Germline V lookup: CDR1 WSHSY, CDR2 SAAADI. This CDR3 contains 15 residues. J gave up 6 bases and V 6 bases, and 8 bases lay outside the gene matches. CDR3 loop: CASSQGQGAWDTQYF. The CDR3 DNA reads TGCGCCAGCAGCCAAGGACAGGGGGCATGGGATACGCAGTATTTT.

This clone was observed a handful of times. J is TRBJ2-5 and V is TRBV9, with 9 bases matching TRBD2. The germline V gene encodes CDR1 SGDLS and CDR2 YYNGEE. With V trimmed by 2 bases and J by 4 bases, 6 bases remained unmatched. This CDR3 is built from 15 residues. The CDR3 sequence: CASSVHQTSGETQYF. The DNA of the CDR3 is TGTGCCAGCAGCGTCCACCAGACTAGCGGAGAGACCCAGTACTTC. The full variable domain, with the rest looked up from reference TRBV9 and TRBJ2-5, is DSGVTQTPKHLITATGQRVTLRCSPRSGDLSVYWYQQSLDQGLQFLIQYYNGEERAKGNILERFSAQQFPDLHSELNLSSLELGDSALYFCASSVHQTSGETQYFGPGTRLLVL.

The rearrangement uses TRBV7-2 and TRBJ2-2; D is perhaps TRBD2 (7 bases). CDR3 size: 17 residues. Trimming left V 3 bases short and J 3 bases short, with 17 bases between. Germline V gene data show CDR1 as SGHTA and CDR2 as FQGNSA. The CDR3 loop reads CASSLQGLAEDTGELFF. The CDR3 DNA reads as TGTGCCAGCAGCTTGCAGGGGCTAGCGGAGGACACCGGGGAGCTGTTTTTT.

The rearrangement links TRBV19 to TRBJ2-7; 11 positions match TRBD2. The CDR3 extends over 15 amino acids. Trimming cost V 2 bases and J 2 bases; bases outside gene matches: 2. Germline CDR1 and CDR2: LNHDA and SQIVND (reference sequence). The CDR3 DNA reads as TGTGCCAGTAGTATAACACTAGCGGGGGCCTACGAGCAGTACTTC. It is translated as CASSITLAGAYEQYF.

CDR3 protein: CASSSGEASGVQETQYF. The CDR3 DNA follows: TGTGCCAGCAGCTCCGGGGAGGCTAGCGGAGTCCAAGAGACCCAGTACTTC. The rearrangement uses TRBV7-9 and TRBJ2-5, with 7 bases lining up with TRBD2. J lost 1 base, V lost 4 bases, and 12 bases had no gene match. CDR3 length: 17 amino acids. CDR1 is SEHNR and CDR2 is FQNEAQ in the germline V gene (reference sequence).

This chain connects TRBV23-1 to TRBJ1-2; no firm D call. TRBV23-1 falls under the ORF class, with uncertain function. V lost 4 bases to trimming and J lost 8 bases, with 5 bases between them. The CDR3 has 10 amino acids. The DNA of the CDR3 is TGCGCCAGCAGTCCATGGGGCTACACCTTC. Its translation is CASSPWGYTF.

The J gene is TRBJ2-7, the V gene TRBV28; a possible D gene is TRBD1 (5 bases). Trimming took off 5 bases at V and 2 bases at J, with 7 bases between the two ends. Germline V gene lookup returns CDR1 MDHEN and CDR2 SYDVKM. CDR3 size: 12 residues. CDR3 sequence: CASSRGPYEQYF. The CDR3 DNA sequence: TGTGCCAGCAGTAGGGGTCCCTACGAGCAGTACTTC.